The 9 T cell receptor beta chains below were found in one sample sequenced in a study of cytomegalovirus exposure and HLA in healthy donors (dated by TCRdb to about 2017). The receptor library was made with the immunoSEQ multiplex PCR assay. For the multiplex PCR, a mixture combining 60 forward primers for TCR Vbeta segments and 13 reverse primers for TCR Jbeta segments was used. TCRdb mirrors the immuneACCESS table, restricted to in-frame sequences. Some clones are absent from its copies; in checked studies, under half trace to an unresolved V gene, and the reason for the others is unknown. The table for this sample lists some 100,000 clones; around 79% of them were counted only once. The ten largest clones add up to approximately 14% of the sample. Sequenced material: PBMCs. Receptors were obtained from a male donor in good health and CMV-seropositive.

This sequence joins TRBV5-1 and TRBJ2-3, with D hard to call. In germline, CDR1 is SGHRS, CDR2 YFSETQ. Trimming stripped 3 bases from V and 2 bases from J, with 10 bases between. This CDR3 is 14 amino acids long. The CDR3 coding sequence is TGCGCCAGCAGCTCCGTGGAGTCCACAGATACGCAGTATTTT. It is translated as CASSSVESTDTQYF.

This chain joins TRBV5-6 and TRBJ2-5; 9 bases agree with TRBD1. Germline V CDR1 and CDR2: SGHDT, YYEEEE. V lost 4 bases, J lost 2 bases, and 6 bases stayed unmatched. The CDR3 extends over 15 amino acids. CDR3 nucleotides: TGTGCCAGCAGCCGGGGACAGGGATCACAAGAGACCCAGTACTTC. Its translation: CASSRGQGSQETQYF.

This chain's CDR3 is CATGHETGPLGYTF. The CDR3 DNA reads TGCGCCACTGGCCATGAGACAGGGCCTCTCGGCTACACCTTC. The J gene is TRBJ1-2, the V gene TRBV5-1; 7 bases line up with TRBD1. This CDR3 has 14 residues. Germline CDR1 reads SGHRS; CDR2 reads YFSETQ. Trimming removed 9 bases from V and 8 bases from J; junction bases left unmatched: 16. The whole variable domain, filled in from reference TRBV5-1 and TRBJ1-2, reads KAGVTQTPRYLIKTRGQQVTLSCSPISGHRSVSWYQQTPGQGLQFLFEYFSETQRNKGNFPGRFSGRQFSNSRSEMNVSTLELGDSALYLCATGHETGPLGYTFGSGTRLTVV.

V is TRBV19 and J is TRBJ2-3, with TRBD1 identical over 8 bases. Looked up from germline, CDR1 is LNHDA and CDR2 is SQIVND (reference sequence). The CDR3 runs to 16 residues. Trimming cost V 5 bases and J 4 bases; bases outside gene matches: 11. The CDR3 region has the DNA TGTGCCAGTAGTTCGGAAACAGGGGGTTTAGCAGATACGCAGTATTTT. Protein product: CASSSETGGLADTQYF.

The CDR3 spells CASSLRWLAGGRTDTGELFF. The CDR3 DNA follows: TGTGCCAGCAGCTTACGGTGGCTAGCGGGGGGGCGTACCGACACCGGGGAGCTGTTTTTT. V usage is TRBV7-6 and J usage is TRBJ2-2; 12 nucleotides align to TRBD2. V shed 2 bases, J shed 3 bases, and the junction held 13 bases outside the gene matches. This CDR3 is built from 20 residues. The V gene's germline CDR1 is SGHVS and CDR2 FNYEAQ.

The rearrangement uses TRBV9 and TRBJ2-1, with 13 bases that match TRBD2. There are 15 residues in the CDR3. Trimming removed 3 bases from V and 5 bases from J; junction bases left unmatched: 2. In germline, CDR1 is SGDLS, CDR2 YYNGEE. DNA of the CDR3: TGTGCCAGCAGCGGGGGACTAGCGGGAAACAATGAGCAGTTCTTC. As protein: CASSGGLAGNNEQFF.

V and J are TRBV6-5 and TRBJ1-2; D not resolved. Deletions cut 4 bases from V and 2 bases from J, with 14 bases between. From germline, CDR1 is MNHEY and CDR2 SVGAGI. The CDR3 totals 15 residues. The CDR3 nucleotides are TGTGCCAGCAGTTCCGATTTCGAAGCGAACTATGGCTACACCTTC. Its protein is CASSSDFEANYGYTF.

The rearrangement links TRBV19 to TRBJ2-1; D possibly corresponds to TRBD2 (7 bases). The V gene's germline CDR1 is LNHDA and CDR2 SQIVND (reference sequence). The CDR3 length is 15 residues. V was clipped by 1 base and J by 6 bases, with 13 bases between them. CDR3 in DNA: TGTGCCAGTAGTATAGGCCGGGGGGCGGGCAATGAGCAGTTCTTC. It is translated as CASSIGRGAGNEQFF.

V gene TRBV6-4 combines with J gene TRBJ1-2, with D possibly TRBD1 on 6 matching bases. V was trimmed by 6 bases and J by 4 bases, leaving 15 bases between them. CDR1 is MRHNA and CDR2 is SNTAGT in the germline V gene. This CDR3 contains 14 residues. CDR3 loop: CASSAQTGSYGYTF. The CDR3 DNA follows: TGTGCCAGCAGCGCGCAAACAGGGAGCTATGGCTACACCTTC.